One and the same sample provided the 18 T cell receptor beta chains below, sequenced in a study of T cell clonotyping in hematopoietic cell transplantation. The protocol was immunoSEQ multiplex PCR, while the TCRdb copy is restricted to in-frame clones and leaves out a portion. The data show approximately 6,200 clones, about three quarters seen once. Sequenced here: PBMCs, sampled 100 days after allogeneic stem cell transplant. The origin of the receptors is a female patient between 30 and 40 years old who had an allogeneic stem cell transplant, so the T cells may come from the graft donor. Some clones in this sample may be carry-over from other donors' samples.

CDR3 region: CASSLFSGGTTDTQYF. The CDR3 DNA sequence: TGTGCCAGCAGCCTCTTTAGTGGGGGCACCACAGATACGCAGTATTTT. The chain joins TRBV7-2 to TRBJ2-3; a possible D gene is TRBD1 (6 bases). Trimming stripped 5 bases from V and 2 bases from J, with 17 bases between. The CDR3 spans 16 residues. From germline, CDR1 is SGHTA and CDR2 FQGNSA.

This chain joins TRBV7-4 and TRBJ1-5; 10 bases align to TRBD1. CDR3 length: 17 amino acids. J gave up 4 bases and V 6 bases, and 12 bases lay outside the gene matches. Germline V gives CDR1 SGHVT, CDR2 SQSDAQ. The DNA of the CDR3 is TGTGCCAGCAGAGAGGCCGGGACAGGGGCGGAAAATCAGCCCCAGCATTTT. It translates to CASREAGTGAENQPQHF.

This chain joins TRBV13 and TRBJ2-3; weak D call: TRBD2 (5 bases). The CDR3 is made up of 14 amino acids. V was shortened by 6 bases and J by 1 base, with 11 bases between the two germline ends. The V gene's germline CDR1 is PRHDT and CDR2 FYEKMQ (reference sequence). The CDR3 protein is CASSPLGGTDTQYF. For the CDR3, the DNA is TGTGCCAGCAGTCCCCTCGGGGGCACAGATACGCAGTATTTT.

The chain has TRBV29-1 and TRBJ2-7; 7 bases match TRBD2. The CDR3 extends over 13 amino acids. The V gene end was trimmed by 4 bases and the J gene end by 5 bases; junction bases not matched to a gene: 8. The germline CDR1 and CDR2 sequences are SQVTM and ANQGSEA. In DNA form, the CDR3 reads TGCAGCGTTGTTTCGGGAGGCGGCAACGAGCAGTACTTC. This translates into CSVVSGGGNEQYF.

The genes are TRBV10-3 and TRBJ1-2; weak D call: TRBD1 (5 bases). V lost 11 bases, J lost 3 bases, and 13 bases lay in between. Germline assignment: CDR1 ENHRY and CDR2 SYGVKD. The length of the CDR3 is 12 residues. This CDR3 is CAAGGTDYGYTF. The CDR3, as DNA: TGTGCCGCGGGGGGAACAGACTATGGCTACACCTTC.

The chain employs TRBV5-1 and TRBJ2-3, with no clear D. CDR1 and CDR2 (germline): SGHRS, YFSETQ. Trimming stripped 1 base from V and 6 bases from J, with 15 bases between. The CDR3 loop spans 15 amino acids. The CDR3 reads CASSLSTFESDTQYF. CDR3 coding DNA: TGCGCCAGCAGCTTGTCCACATTCGAGTCGGATACGCAGTATTTT.

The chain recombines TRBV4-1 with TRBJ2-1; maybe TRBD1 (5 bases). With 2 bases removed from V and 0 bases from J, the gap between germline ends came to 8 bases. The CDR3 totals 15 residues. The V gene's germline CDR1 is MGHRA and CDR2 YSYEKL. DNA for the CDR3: TGCGCCAGCAGCCAATGGGGCAACTCCTACAATGAGCAGTTCTTC. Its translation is CASSQWGNSYNEQFF.

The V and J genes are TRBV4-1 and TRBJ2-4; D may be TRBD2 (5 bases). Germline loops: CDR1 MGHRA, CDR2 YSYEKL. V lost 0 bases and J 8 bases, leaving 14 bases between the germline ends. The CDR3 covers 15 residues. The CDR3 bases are TGCGCCAGCAGCCAAGATGGTGATAGCGATGACATTCAGTACTTC. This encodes CASSQDGDSDDIQYF.

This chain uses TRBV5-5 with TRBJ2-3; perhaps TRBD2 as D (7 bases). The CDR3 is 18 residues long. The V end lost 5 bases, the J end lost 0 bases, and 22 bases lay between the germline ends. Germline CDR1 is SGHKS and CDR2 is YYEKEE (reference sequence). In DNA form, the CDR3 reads TGTGCCAGCAGGCCCAGGGTGATGGGGGGGGCTAGCACAGATACGCAGTATTTT. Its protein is CASRPRVMGGASTDTQYF. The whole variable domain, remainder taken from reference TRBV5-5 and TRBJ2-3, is DAGVTQSPTHLIKTRGQQVTLRCSPISGHKSVSWYQQVLGQGPQFIFQYYEKEERGRGNFPDRFSARQFPNYSSELNVNALLLGDSALYLCASRPRVMGGASTDTQYFGPGTRLTVL.

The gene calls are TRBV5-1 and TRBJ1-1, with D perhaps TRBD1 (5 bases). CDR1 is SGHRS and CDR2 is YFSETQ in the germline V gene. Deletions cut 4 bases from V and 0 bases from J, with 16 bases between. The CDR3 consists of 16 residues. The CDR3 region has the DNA TGCGCCAGCAGCAAGGACGGGGGGGGAATGAACACTGAAGCTTTCTTT. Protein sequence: CASSKDGGGMNTEAFF.

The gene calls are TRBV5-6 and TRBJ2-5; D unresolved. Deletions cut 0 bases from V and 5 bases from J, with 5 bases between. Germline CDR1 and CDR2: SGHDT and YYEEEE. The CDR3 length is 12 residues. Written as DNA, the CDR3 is TGTGCCAGCAGCTTGGCGGCGGAGACCCAGTACTTC. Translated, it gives CASSLAAETQYF. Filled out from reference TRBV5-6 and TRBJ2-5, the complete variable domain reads DAGVTQSPTHLIKTRGQQVTLRCSPKSGHDTVSWYQQALGQGPQFIFQYYEEEERQRGNFPDRFSGHQFPNYSSELNVNALLLGDSALYLCASSLAAETQYFGPGTRLLVL.

In DNA form, the CDR3 reads TGTGCCAGCAGCGTAGCTCCCCATGAGCAGTTCTTC. Encoded protein: CASSVAPHEQFF. This sequence joins TRBV9 and TRBJ2-1; D not certain. V was shortened by 0 bases and J by 8 bases, with 6 bases between the two germline ends. The CDR3 is made up of 12 amino acids. Germline V CDR1 and CDR2: SGDLS, YYNGEE.

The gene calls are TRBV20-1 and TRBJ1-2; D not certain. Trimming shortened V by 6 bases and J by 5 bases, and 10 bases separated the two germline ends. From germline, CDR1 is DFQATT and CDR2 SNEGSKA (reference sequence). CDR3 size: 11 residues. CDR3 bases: TGCAGTGCCCACGCGGGGTATGGCTACACCTTC. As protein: CSAHAGYGYTF.

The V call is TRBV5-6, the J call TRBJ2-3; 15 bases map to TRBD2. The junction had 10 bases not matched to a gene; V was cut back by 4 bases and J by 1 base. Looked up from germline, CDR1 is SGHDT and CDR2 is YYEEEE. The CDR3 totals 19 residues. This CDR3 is CASSGGTSGGRSRTDTQYF. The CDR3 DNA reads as TGTGCCAGCAGCGGGGGGACTAGCGGGGGGCGATCCCGCACAGATACGCAGTATTTT.

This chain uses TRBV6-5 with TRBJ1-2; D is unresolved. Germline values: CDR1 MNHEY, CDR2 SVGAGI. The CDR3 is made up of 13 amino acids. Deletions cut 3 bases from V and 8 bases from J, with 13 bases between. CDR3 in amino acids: CASSYNDLRGYTF. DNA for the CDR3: TGTGCCAGCAGTTATAATGATCTGCGGGGCTACACCTTC.

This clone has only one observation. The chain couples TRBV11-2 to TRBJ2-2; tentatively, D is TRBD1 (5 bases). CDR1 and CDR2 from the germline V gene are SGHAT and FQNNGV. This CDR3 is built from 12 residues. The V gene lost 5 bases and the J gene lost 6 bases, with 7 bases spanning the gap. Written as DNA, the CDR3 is TGTGCCAGCAGCCGGACATCCGGGGAGCTGTTTTTT. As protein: CASSRTSGELFF.

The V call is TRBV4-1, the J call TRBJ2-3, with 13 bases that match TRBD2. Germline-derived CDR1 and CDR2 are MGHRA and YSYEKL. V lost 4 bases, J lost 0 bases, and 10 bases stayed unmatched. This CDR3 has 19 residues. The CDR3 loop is CASSRSGTSGDSSTDTQYF. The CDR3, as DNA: TGCGCCAGCAGCCGATCCGGGACTAGCGGGGACTCTAGCACAGATACGCAGTATTTT.

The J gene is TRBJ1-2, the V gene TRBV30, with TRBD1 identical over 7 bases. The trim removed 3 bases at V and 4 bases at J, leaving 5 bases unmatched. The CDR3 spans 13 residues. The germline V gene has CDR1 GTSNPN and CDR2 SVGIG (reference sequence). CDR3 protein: CAWRGQAFYGYTF. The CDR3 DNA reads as TGTGCCTGGAGAGGACAGGCGTTCTATGGCTACACCTTC.